This T cell receptor (beta chain) was identified in a study of vaccination effects on CD4 cells after COVID-19. On the study more broadly: The cohort was immunized with two doses of either the BNT162b2 or mRNA-1273 vaccine.

Generated by immunoSEQ multiplex PCR, the TCRdb table keeps only in-frame clones and is missing some. The table has 65,000 to 90,000 clones, about four fifths seen once. This CDR3 is 18 amino acids long. This clone was detected a few times. Its antigen is not known. Antigen-specific CD4+ T cell clonotypes were called by their expansion after viral peptide-pool culture in ViraFEST. The culture ran for 10 days, and then CD4+ T cells were isolated. Prior SARS-CoV-2 infection was absent in the vaccine recipients, as shown by negative nucleocapsid antibodies. This receptor was obtained from a human donor who received a COVID-19 vaccine. Sequenced material: CD4+ T cells from PBMCs cultured with HCoV-NL63 spike peptides, taken before COVID-19 vaccination. The chain joins TRBV21-1 to TRBJ1-5. TRBV21-1 is flagged as a pseudogene. CDR3 nucleotide sequence: TGTGCCAGCAGCAAAGGACTTTACTGGGTGCATAGCAATCAGCCCCAGCATTTT. Residues: CASSKGLYWVHSNQPQHF.